Below are 27 T cell receptor beta chains sequenced from a single sample in a study of blood T cell repertoires in COVID-19. Using immunoSEQ multiplex PCR, the repertoire was profiled, and TCRdb retains in-frame clones only, with some absent. The sample has 100,000 to 150,000 clones; 88% are singletons. Sequencing input: peripheral blood. These receptors all come from a man aged 65-85 years with active COVID-19.

This chain connects TRBV28 to TRBJ1-5; D not resolved. Looked up from germline, CDR1 is MDHEN and CDR2 is SYDVKM. V lost 6 bases and J lost 1, with 10 bases in between. CDR3 length equals 14 residues. The CDR3 spells CASRGGVSNQPQHF. Written as DNA, the CDR3 is TGTGCCAGCAGGGGCGGGGTAAGCAATCAGCCCCAGCATTTT. The full variable domain, rest sourced from reference TRBV28 and TRBJ1-5, is DVKVTQSSRYLVKRTGEKVFLECVQDMDHENMFWYRQDPGLGLRLIYFSYDVKMKEKGDIPEGYSVSREKKERFSLILESASTNQTSMYLCASRGGVSNQPQHFGDGTRLSIL.

The rearrangement joins TRBV27 to TRBJ2-4; D unresolved. The CDR3 has 15 amino acids. CDR1 and CDR2 from the germline V gene are MNHEY and SMNVEV (reference sequence). Trimming removed 1 base at V and 1 base at J, with 8 bases between. CDR3 residues: CASSLWAAAKNIQYF. The CDR3 nucleotides read TGTGCCAGCAGTTTATGGGCAGCTGCCAAAAACATTCAGTACTTC.

CDR3 protein: CASSPPGARYEQFF. DNA for the CDR3: TGTGCCAGCTCACCACCGGGGGCCAGGTATGAGCAGTTCTTC. The chain joins TRBV18 to TRBJ2-1, with D perhaps TRBD1 (6 bases). V lost 0 bases and J lost 8, with 11 bases in between. Looked up from germline, CDR1 is KGHSH and CDR2 is LQKENI. The CDR3 spans 14 residues.

J is TRBJ2-2 and V is TRBV4-3, with D uncertain. V was trimmed by 4 bases and J by 2 bases, leaving 8 bases between them. Germline V gene lookup returns CDR1 LGHNA and CDR2 YSLEER. This CDR3 comprises 14 residues. The CDR3 DNA is TGCGCCAGCAGCCGAGACCGTAACACCGGGGAGCTGTTTTTT. Protein product: CASSRDRNTGELFF.

V and J are TRBV19 and TRBJ2-1, with 10 bases fitting TRBD2. This CDR3 is 15 amino acids long. Germline loops: CDR1 LNHDA, CDR2 SQIVND (reference sequence). The trim removed 6 bases at V and 7 bases at J, leaving 9 bases unmatched. This CDR3 reads CASRKLAGGGNEQFF. The DNA of the CDR3 is TGTGCCAGTAGGAAATTAGCGGGAGGAGGGAATGAGCAGTTCTTC.

This sequence joins TRBV19 and TRBJ1-6; perhaps TRBD1 as D (5 bases). The germline gives CDR1 LNHDA, CDR2 SQIVND (reference sequence). The CDR3 contains 14 residues. V was cut by 6 bases and J by 7 bases, with 13 bases left in between. The CDR3 is CASRQQASNSPLHF. The CDR3, as DNA: TGTGCCAGTAGGCAACAGGCCTCAAATTCACCCCTCCACTTT.

CDR3 DNA sequence: TGTGCCACCAGTGATTTGACGGGAGCAGCAGGAGAGACCCAGTACTTC. As protein: CATSDLTGAAGETQYF. The chain combines TRBV24-1 with TRBJ2-5; D might be TRBD2 (6 bases). Between the trimmed V and J ends, which lost 0 bases and 4 bases, there was a span of 14 bases. Per germline, CDR1 KGHDR and CDR2 SFDVKD. The CDR3 has 16 amino acids.

V and J are TRBV27 and TRBJ2-3; 8 bases agree with TRBD2. The CDR3 totals 15 residues. Germline CDR1 reads MNHEY; CDR2 reads SMNVEV (reference sequence). J lost 1 base, V lost 4 bases, and 4 bases had no gene match. CDR3 protein: CASSWRGVGTDTQYF. The DNA of the CDR3 is TGTGCCAGCAGTTGGCGGGGGGTTGGCACAGATACGCAGTATTTT.

The chain employs TRBV7-8 and TRBJ2-7; 8 nucleotides line up with TRBD1. In germline, CDR1 is SGHVS, CDR2 FQNEAQ. The J segment lost 2 bases and the V segment lost 5 bases, leaving 5 bases of the junction unmatched. This CDR3 contains 14 residues. The CDR3 coding sequence is TGTGCCAGCAGCCTCGGACAGGGCGCCTACGAGCAGTACTTC. Encoded protein: CASSLGQGAYEQYF.

The chain joins TRBV11-2 to TRBJ2-7; D is perhaps TRBD1 (6 bases). V was pared by 2 bases and J by 2 bases, with 10 bases between. Germline CDR1 is SGHAT and CDR2 is FQNNGV. The CDR3 has 14 amino acids. The CDR3 sequence is CASSLQGTPYEQYF. For the CDR3, the DNA is TGTGCCAGCAGCTTACAGGGGACCCCCTACGAGCAGTACTTC.

This clone has just one count. The J gene is TRBJ2-6, the V gene TRBV30; D is unresolved. V lost 3 bases to trimming and J lost 0 bases, with 3 bases between them. The CDR3 spans 13 residues. Looked up from germline, CDR1 is GTSNPN and CDR2 is SVGIG (reference sequence). CDR3 sequence (DNA): TGTGCCTGGAGGGCCTCTGGGGCCAACGTCCTGACTTTC. Amino acid sequence: CAWRASGANVLTF.

The chain joins TRBV18 to TRBJ2-3; unclear D gene. Trimming shortened V by 3 bases and J by 4 bases, and 8 bases separated the two germline ends. The CDR3 sequence is 13 residues long. Germline CDR1 is KGHSH and CDR2 is LQKENI. The CDR3 is CASSPGVADTQYF. For the CDR3, the DNA is TGTGCCAGCTCACCCGGTGTTGCAGATACGCAGTATTTT.

The chain combines TRBV2 with TRBJ1-5, with a possible D match to TRBD1 (5 bases). The CDR3 totals 15 residues. The germline V gene encodes CDR1 SNHLY and CDR2 FYNNEI. Trimming removed 4 bases from V and 0 bases from J, with 10 bases in between. This chain's CDR3 is CASSVTGNSNQPQHF. DNA for the CDR3: TGTGCCAGCAGTGTAACAGGCAATAGCAATCAGCCCCAGCATTTT. The complete variable domain, with remaining parts taken from reference TRBV2 and TRBJ1-5, reads EPEVTQTPSHQVTQMGQEVILRCVPISNHLYFYWYRQILGQKVEFLVSFYNNEISEKSEIFDDQFSVERPDGSNFTLKIRSTKLEDSAMYFCASSVTGNSNQPQHFGDGTRLSIL.

V and J are TRBV20-1 and TRBJ2-3; D is unclear. The CDR3 is 9 residues long. Trimming shortened V by 1 base and J by 12 bases, and 5 bases separated the two germline ends. Per the germline V gene, CDR1 is DFQATT and CDR2 is SNEGSKA (reference sequence). The CDR3 DNA sequence: TGCAGTGCTAGAGGGCTTCAGTATTTT. Residues: CSARGLQYF.

The chain recombines TRBV6-5 with TRBJ1-2; the D is unclear. Trimming shortened V by 2 bases and J by 4 bases, and 11 bases separated the two germline ends. Germline V gene lookup returns CDR1 MNHEY and CDR2 SVGAGI. This CDR3 has 14 amino acids. CDR3 DNA sequence: TGTGCCAGCAGTTACGGGCAGATATCCTATGGCTACACCTTC. Translating it yields CASSYGQISYGYTF.

The V and J genes are TRBV7-2 and TRBJ1-2; maybe TRBD1 (6 bases). Between the trimmed V and J ends, which lost 5 bases and 4 bases, there was a span of 8 bases. Germline assignment: CDR1 SGHTA and CDR2 FQGNSA. The CDR3 spans 12 residues. CDR3 sequence reads: CASSRTVYGYTF. The CDR3 nucleotides read TGTGCCAGCAGCCGGACAGTCTATGGCTACACCTTC.

With regard to this clone: This sample includes further DNA sequences coding for the same CDR3. This sequence joins TRBV6-6 and TRBJ1-6; D is ambiguous. The CDR3 contains 15 residues. Germline lookup yields CDR1 MNHNY and CDR2 SVGAGI (reference sequence). V lost 2 bases to trimming and J lost 4 bases, with 9 bases between them. CDR3 coding DNA: TGTGCCAGCAGTTACGGGCAGTCTTATAATTCACCCCTCCACTTT. This translates into CASSYGQSYNSPLHF.

The chain has TRBV7-9 and TRBJ1-3, with 7 bases lining up with TRBD1. The V segment lost 5 bases and the J segment 4 bases; nucleotides outside the gene matches: 5. Germline V CDR1 and CDR2: SEHNR, FQNEAQ (reference sequence). The CDR3 has 14 residues. The CDR3 DNA follows: TGTGCCAGCAGCCAGACAGGGAAGGGAAACACCATATATTTT. Its protein product is CASSQTGKGNTIYF.

CDR3 in amino acids: CASSPGLAGAYIQYF. The CDR3 DNA reads as TGTGCCAGCAGCCCGGGACTAGCGGGAGCTTACATTCAGTACTTC. J is TRBJ2-4 and V is TRBV3-1 (or the pseudogene TRBV3-2); TRBD2 aligns across 14 bases. The CDR3 is 15 residues long. V trimming: 4 bases; J trimming: 8 bases; junction bases outside the gene matches: 4. Germline-derived CDR1 and CDR2 are LGHDT and YNNKEL (reference sequence).

V and J are TRBV3-1 (or the pseudogene TRBV3-2) and TRBJ1-1; the match to TRBD1 covers 7 bases. Trimming cost V 4 bases and J 5 bases; bases outside gene matches: 7. This CDR3 spans 14 amino acids. Germline V gene sequence: CDR1 LGHDT, CDR2 YNNKEL (reference sequence). CDR3 DNA sequence: TGTGCCAGCAGCCTATACAGGGGACAAACTGAAGCTTTCTTT. Translation gives CASSLYRGQTEAFF.

V gene TRBV28 combines with J gene TRBJ1-4, with a tentative D call TRBD1 (5 bases). The V gene lost 5 bases and the J gene lost 3 bases, with 16 bases spanning the gap. This CDR3 is 16 amino acids long. CDR1 and CDR2 from the germline V gene are MDHEN and SYDVKM. CDR3 DNA sequence: TGTGCCAGCAGTCCACATCCCGCGGGGGCTAATGAAAAACTGTTTTTT. It specifies CASSPHPAGANEKLFF.

V gene TRBV6-2 or TRBV6-3 combines with J gene TRBJ2-7, with TRBD2 matching 9 bases. Germline V gene sequence: CDR1 MNHEY, CDR2 SVGEGT. CDR3 length equals 17 residues. Germline trimming cut 4 bases from V and 12 bases from J; bases unmatched to any gene: 22. CDR3 residues: CASSSTYSLGREGVRYF. CDR3 nucleotide sequence: TGTGCCAGCAGTTCGACCTACTCTCTCGGGCGGGAGGGAGTCAGGTACTTC.

The chain uses TRBV7-9 and TRBJ1-3, with D uncertain. The CDR3 is 14 residues long. The V and J ends lost 3 bases and 0 bases respectively, with 6 bases between them. Looked up from germline, CDR1 is SEHNR and CDR2 is FQNEAQ (reference sequence). CDR3 sequence reads: CASSFSVSGNTIYF. The CDR3 DNA is TGTGCCAGCAGCTTCAGCGTCTCTGGAAACACCATATATTTT.

The chain carries TRBV6-5 and TRBJ1-5; the match to TRBD1 covers 7 bases. V lost 7 bases to trimming and J lost 4 bases; unmatched junction nucleotides: 10. Germline V gene sequence: CDR1 MNHEY, CDR2 SVGAGI. CDR3 length: 15 residues. The CDR3 sequence: CASTGLGTANQPQHF. The DNA for the CDR3 is TGTGCCAGCACTGGCCTTGGGACAGCTAATCAGCCCCAGCATTTT.

The chain is built from TRBV18 and TRBJ2-4; 7 nucleotides agree with TRBD2. The CDR3 loop spans 17 amino acids. Germline V lookup: CDR1 KGHSH, CDR2 LQKENI. The V and J ends lost 3 bases and 7 bases, in that order; junction bases with no gene match: 15. CDR3 loop: CASSPEGGRVQRNIQYF. CDR3 DNA: TGTGCCAGCTCACCTGAGGGCGGGAGAGTCCAAAGGAACATTCAGTACTTC.

V usage is TRBV3-1 (or the pseudogene TRBV3-2) and J usage is TRBJ1-2; 7 positions match TRBD1. J was trimmed by 6 bases and V by 6 bases; bases with no gene match: 10. Germline V CDR1 and CDR2: LGHDT, YNNKEL (reference sequence). The CDR3 covers 14 residues. CDR3: CASSPLGRGDGYTF. The CDR3 DNA reads as TGTGCCAGCAGTCCCCTGGGCAGGGGGGATGGCTACACCTTC.

V gene TRBV19 combines with J gene TRBJ2-2; D is perhaps TRBD1 (5 bases). V lost 3 bases and J lost 0, with 11 bases in between. The CDR3 has 16 residues. Germline loops: CDR1 LNHDA, CDR2 SQIVND (reference sequence). CDR3 protein: CASSIPRGPNTGELFF. Written as DNA, the CDR3 is TGTGCCAGTAGTATTCCTAGGGGCCCGAACACCGGGGAGCTGTTTTTT.